This T cell receptor beta chain is drawn from a study of T cell responses to AZD1222 COVID-19 vaccine (dated by TCRdb to the early 2020s). Background for the entire study: A total of under 250 trial participants underwent TCR sequencing, of whom 200 to 220 had received two doses of AZD1222 and about 25 had received two doses of the MenACWY control vaccine. Trial participants were enrolled into age subgroups of 18-55, 56-69 and 70-plus years, which contained about 150, 28 and 57 TCR-sequenced participants, respectively. Results and caveats for the whole study, not just this receptor: Reportedly, almost half of the unique spike-specific TCRs recognized epitopes lying outside the regions that are mutated in the B.1.351 and B.1.1.7 variants. Conclusions about previously exposed vaccinees are limited, since just six or seven AZD1222 recipients were seropositive for SARS-CoV-2 at baseline. Because no samples from the day 14 peak response were available, repertoires could be characterized only after the peak T cell response. A significant rise in spike-specific TCR breadth and depth was observed after two AZD1222 doses relative to day 0 and relative to MenACWY recipients. Participants were mostly white British and included more females than males, and it was suggested by the authors that clonal diversity may have been underestimated. In the small 56-69-year group, the increase in depth fell short of significance, most likely because of low power. The whole spike protein was spanned by vaccine-associated CD4 TCRs, and dominant responses were seen in regions 160-218 and 743-854.

As for this clone: Its antigen remains unidentified. Qualities for individual bases were not recorded, and no much larger clone is one base off.

The CDR3 regions of human TCRbeta chains were analyzed by immunosequencing. As for how the authors treated the data: TCRs in the repertoires were compared against a reference library of SARS-CoV-2-specific TCRs that had been generated with the MIRA antigen-specificity platform. Breadth meant the fraction of unique TCRs that were SARS-CoV-2-associated, whereas depth meant the fraction of total T cells that were SARS-CoV-2-associated. Using the MIRA data, each spike-specific TCR was mapped to the spike region that the TCR reacts to and placed in a CD4 or CD8 class. Log10-transformed breadth and depth values were compared by one-way ANOVA with Sidak's multiple comparisons tests. TCRdb's version of the immuneACCESS table is confined to in-frame rearrangements and falls short of the full clone set. An unresolved V gene accounts for under half of the shortfall where checked; the remainder is of unknown origin. V and J calls and clone size are given by that table; D and trimming were obtained from the DNA. The sample table contains roughly 120,000 clones; only one count was recorded for 90% to 95% of them. In total, the top ten clones hold approximately 5% of the sample.

The trim is 5 bases for V and 3 bases for J, with a gap of 12 bases between the germline ends. The germline V gene (reference sequence) gives CDR1 as SGHKS and CDR2 as YYEKEE. The CDR3, cysteine through phenylalanine, is 13 amino acids long. Just the 39-base CDR3 DNA is kept, in frame starting at base 1. The time point label, read with the paper, signifies: about 28 days (+/-7) after the second vaccine dose. Because spike-specific TCR depth and breadth did not differ between the two schedules, AZD1222 recipients who got a second dose at roughly 4 weeks were pooled with those who got a second dose at roughly 12 weeks. Vaccinee samples were obtained from the UK trials COV001 and COV002, which included a single-blind randomized controlled phase 2/3 trial of AZD1222 (ChAdOx1 nCoV-19) in healthy adults. For TCRbeta chain sequencing, PBMC samples from trial participants were taken at day 0 and at day 28 after the second dose.

The origin of this receptor is an adult who received the AZD1222 COVID-19 vaccine. Sequenced here: peripheral blood, sampled 28 days after the second AZD1222 dose. This sequence uses TRBV5-5 and TRBJ2-7, with no confident D gene call. The DNA reads TGTGCCAGCAGTTTCGGACGGAACTACGAGCAGTACTTC. It encodes CASSFGRNYEQYF. Full variable domain (CDR3 extended with the reference TRBV5-5 and TRBJ2-7 proteins): DAGVTQSPTHLIKTRGQQVTLRCSPISGHKSVSWYQQVLGQGPQFIFQYYEKEERGRGNFPDRFSARQFPNYSSELNVNALLLGDSALYLCASSFGRNYEQYFGPGTRLTVT.